A single TCR beta chain is shown here with its context. The antigen this receptor binds is unknown. No much larger clone exists at a distance of one base, and base qualities are not known. Inclusive of the bounding cysteine and phenylalanine, the CDR3 is 14 residues long. Only CDR3 DNA is held: 42 bases, read in frame from base 1. CDR1 and CDR2 (SEHNR, FQNEAQ) derive from the germline V gene (reference sequence). Cut back by 0 bases and 7 bases, the V and J ends lie 10 bases apart. On the day of marrow donation, related bone marrow donors gave peripheral blood samples. Naive T cells were defined as viable CD3+CD4+ or CD3+CD8+ cells that were CCR7+CD45RA+CD45RO-CD95-CD27+CD28+. Mononuclear cells from peripheral blood and bone marrow were separated by Ficoll-Hypaque density centrifugation and then cryopreserved. FACS on a FACSAria II was used to sort CD4+ and CD8+ T cells, including the naive and memory subsets.

The entry originates in a study of T cells after posttransplantation cyclophosphamide (TCRdb year 2016). General notes on the study: Using TRB sequencing, the study followed how the T cell repertoire rebuilt after myeloablative bone marrow transplantation with posttransplantation cyclophosphamide given as GVHD prophylaxis. TRB sequencing was performed on blood from all 35 or so PTCy patients with 1-year posttransplant specimens. Because TRA and TRB clonality correlated tightly in fewer than ten samples, the subsequent TCR analyses were limited to TRB only. Samples from 35 to 45 PTCy-treated patients, along with samples from 16 of their related bone marrow donors, underwent antigen receptor sequencing. Up to 3 additional blood samples from 2 to 5.2 years after transplant were also TRB-sequenced in 3 patients, as was pretransplant blood from 4 patients. Public TRB sequences were compared against a database of over 3,600 sequences linked to responses to pathogens, tumor antigens, self-antigens and alloantigens. General study outcomes and caveats: Donor-recipient similarity was low at 1-2 months but rose over the first year, and later blood repertoires were often dominated by donor CD8+ memory clones. Across 35 to 45 patients, TRB clonality was highly associated with recipient CMV seropositivity and CMV reactivation, and diversity in PTCy patients was similar to diversity in CNI/methotrexate controls. The TRB repertoires of T cells infiltrating skin or GI tract showed only limited overlap with the TRB repertoires of T cells in blood.

Genomic DNA was used for TRB sequencing, which was performed with the immunoSEQ assay at survey resolution or with the hsTCRB kit. On the study's bioinformatics: Initial read processing used immunoSEQ software, and repertoire analyses used the LymphoSeq R package. For each TRB dataset, clonality was calculated as 1 minus normalized Shannon entropy, and the Gini coefficient was computed as well. Phenotypes of unsorted samples were inferred by mapping TRB sequences from sorted subsets of the recipient or donor onto the same recipient's unsorted samples. TCRdb mirrors the immuneACCESS table, restricted to in-frame sequences. Some clones are absent from its copies; in checked studies, under half trace to an unresolved V gene, and the reason for the others is unknown. Clone size and the V and J calls come from that table; the DNA yielded D and trimming. Recorded for this sample are over 5,500 clones; 95% to 98% of them occurred a single time. Around 0.49% of the sample comes from the top ten.

The sequence was collected from a woman under 40 in good health and a related stem cell transplant donor. The sequence is built from TRBV7-9 and TRBJ2-1, and TRBD1 may be the D gene, going by 6 matching bases. Sequences were obtained from naive CD8+ T cells sorted from PBMCs. The CDR3: CASSLAGAHNEQFF. The bases are TGTGCCAGCAGCTTAGCGGGGGCCCATAATGAGCAGTTCTTC.